This T cell receptor beta chain was identified in a study of shared clonotypes between healthy human individuals. Across the whole study: The study used three CD4 naive, three CD4 memory, two CD8 naive and one CD8 memory plate per donor. Findings of the study overall: Clonotypes shared by all four donors outscored non-shared clonotypes in generation probability. Rarefaction gave evidence that sorted-subset sequencing remained incomplete despite large depth. What naive subsets generally showed was a larger estimated richness than memory subsets showed.

This table comes from immunoSEQ multiplex PCR, and its TCRdb copy is limited to in-frame clones, with some not included. This sample yields 2 million to 2.5 million clones, of which 85% to 95% are seen a single time; 1.5% to 2% belongs to the top ten. In the naive CD8 group, cells lacked CD45RO and were positively selected for CCR7, so terminally differentiated effector memory CD45RA+ cells were left out. The CDR3 totals 12 residues. Germline V gene sequence: CDR1 MNHEY, CDR2 SMNVEV (reference sequence). With 5 bases removed from V and 4 bases from J, the gap between germline ends came to 9 bases. Of note for this clone: Its antigen is unidentified. Other DNA sequences in the same sample also yield this CDR3.

The TCR comes from a man aged 18 to 35 in good health. Some clones in this sample may be carry-over from other donors' samples. The chain uses TRBV27 and TRBJ2-7; D gene ambiguous. The sequenced material came from naive CD8+ T cells from PBMCs. The CDR3 sequence: CASSPGQYEQYF. CDR3 nucleotides: TGTGCCAGCAGTCCGGGTCAATACGAGCAGTACTTC.